Below, 23 T cell receptor beta chains from the same sample are listed, as sequenced in a study of shared clonotypes between healthy human individuals. Sequencing was performed with immunoSEQ multiplex PCR; in TCRdb, only in-frame clones are kept and a portion is missing. The data show 560,000 or so clones, approximately 96% seen once. Selected positively for CCR7 and CD45RO-negative, naive CD8 cells excluded terminally differentiated effector memory CD45RA+ cells. Sequencing was performed on naive CD8+ T cells sorted from blood. Every receptor here comes from a young woman in good health.

This chain joins TRBV7-9 and TRBJ2-1, with unresolved D. CDR1 and CDR2 (germline): SEHNR, FQNEAQ (reference sequence). Deletions cut 1 base from V and 10 bases from J, with 14 bases between. The CDR3 is made up of 14 amino acids. The chain's CDR3 is CASSLENGPGEQFF. CDR3 DNA sequence: TGTGCCAGCAGCTTAGAGAACGGTCCCGGGGAGCAGTTCTTC.

The CDR3 bases are TGTGCCAGTAGTATAGTTCCGGGTATAATGGGCGAGCAGTACTTC. Translated: CASSIVPGIMGEQYF. The chain joins TRBV19 to TRBJ2-7; D not resolved. CDR3 length: 15 amino acids. V gave up 1 base and J gave up 6 bases, with 16 bases separating them. In germline, CDR1 is LNHDA, CDR2 SQIVND (reference sequence). The full variable domain, in which reference TRBV19 and TRBJ2-7 provide the parts outside the CDR3, is DGGITQSPKYLFRKEGQNVTLSCEQNLNHDAMYWYRQDPGQGLRLIYYSQIVNDFQKGDIAEGYSVSREKKESFPLTVTSAQKNPTAFYLCASSIVPGIMGEQYFGPGTRLTVT.

The chain links TRBV6-1 to TRBJ1-3; D might be TRBD1 (6 bases). Trimming removed 3 bases at V and 2 bases at J, with 11 bases between. CDR1 and CDR2 (germline): MNHNS, SASEGT. The CDR3 totals 15 residues. The CDR3 nucleotides read TGTGCCAGCAGTGATTTCACAGGGCCTGGAAACACCATATATTTT. Residues: CASSDFTGPGNTIYF.

A remark on this clone: This CDR3 is also generated by other DNA sequences in the sample. The chain employs TRBV27 and TRBJ1-1; D perhaps matches TRBD1 (6 bases). V was clipped by 4 bases and J by 0 bases, with 9 bases between them. The CDR3 runs to 14 residues. Germline CDR1 reads MNHEY; CDR2 reads SMNVEV (reference sequence). CDR3 sequence: CASSWGGLNTEAFF. For the CDR3, the DNA is TGTGCCAGCAGTTGGGGGGGGCTGAACACTGAAGCTTTCTTT.

This chain uses TRBV6-5 with TRBJ2-3; the match to TRBD2 covers 7 bases. Germline trimming cut 2 bases from V and 1 base from J; bases unmatched to any gene: 3. The CDR3 sequence is 15 residues long. Germline V gives CDR1 MNHEY, CDR2 SVGAGI. CDR3 in amino acids: CASSYLTSGTDTQYF. CDR3 DNA sequence: TGTGCCAGCAGTTACCTCACTAGCGGCACAGATACGCAGTATTTT.

The chain uses TRBV19 and TRBJ2-2; TRBD2 is a possible D gene (6 bases). Looked up from germline, CDR1 is LNHDA and CDR2 is SQIVND (reference sequence). Trimming cost V 9 bases and J 4 bases, with 6 bases left between them. CDR3 length: 11 amino acids. The CDR3 bases are TGTGCCAGGGAGGGCACCGGGGAGCTGTTTTTT. This sequence encodes CAREGTGELFF.

In DNA, the CDR3 is TGTGCCAGCAGCTCGAATACAGGGTTCACGCCCTACGAGCAGTACTTC. Protein sequence: CASSSNTGFTPYEQYF. V usage is TRBV7-9 and J usage is TRBJ2-7, with a weak D call TRBD1 (6 bases). The germline CDR1 and CDR2 sequences are SEHNR and FQNEAQ (reference sequence). There are 16 residues in the CDR3. The germline V and J ends were trimmed by 4 bases and 2 bases, with 18 bases remaining between them.

The gene calls are TRBV19 and TRBJ2-2; the D gene is possibly TRBD1 (6 bases). Looked up from germline, CDR1 is LNHDA and CDR2 is SQIVND (reference sequence). V shed 6 bases and J shed 6 bases, with 17 bases lying between them. This CDR3 spans 15 amino acids. CDR3 protein: CASRSRDTTPGELFF. CDR3 DNA: TGTGCCAGTAGAAGCCGGGACACCACTCCCGGGGAGCTGTTTTTT.

This chain joins TRBV28 and TRBJ1-5, with D unclear. The CDR3 is made up of 14 amino acids. The germline V and J ends were trimmed by 5 bases and 0 bases, with 8 bases remaining between them. CDR1 MDHEN and CDR2 SYDVKM come from the germline V gene. The CDR3 DNA is TGTGCCAGCAGTAAAGTATATAGCAATCAGCCCCAGCATTTT. Translation: CASSKVYSNQPQHF.

The rearrangement links TRBV10-2 to TRBJ2-1, with 8 bases lining up with TRBD2. Unmatched junction bases numbered 3, after V lost 7 bases and J lost 7 bases. CDR3 length: 12 amino acids. CDR1 and CDR2 from the germline V gene are WSHSY and SAAADI. CDR3 nucleotides: TGCGCCAGCAAACTAGCGGTAAATGAGCAGTTCTTC. It is translated as CASKLAVNEQFF.

Here the CDR3 DNA reads TGTGCCAGCACCCTAACCGACTTGGACGGGGAGCTGTTTTTT. Its protein product is CASTLTDLDGELFF. The gene calls are TRBV2 and TRBJ2-2; unclear D gene. Germline CDR1 is SNHLY and CDR2 is FYNNEI. The CDR3 is 14 amino acids. Trimming took off 7 bases at V and 7 bases at J, with 16 bases between the two ends.

This rearrangement joins TRBV11-2 to TRBJ2-7, with D unclear. V lost 1 base and J 3 bases, leaving 4 bases between the germline ends. Germline-derived CDR1 and CDR2 are SGHAT and FQNNGV. CDR3 length: 12 amino acids. The CDR3 here is CASSLGNYEQYF. DNA of the CDR3: TGTGCCAGCAGCTTAGGTAACTACGAGCAGTACTTC.

J is TRBJ1-1 and V is TRBV5-4; D is uncertain. The CDR3 spans 13 residues. The V end was cut by 2 bases, the J end by 3 bases, with 8 bases between. Germline lookup yields CDR1 SGHNT and CDR2 YYREEE (reference sequence). CDR3: CASSFGGYTEAFF. DNA for the CDR3: TGTGCCAGCAGCTTCGGAGGGTACACTGAAGCTTTCTTT.

The rearrangement links TRBV28 to TRBJ1-1; D might be TRBD1 (6 bases). The germline V and J ends were trimmed by 8 bases and 11 bases, with 15 bases remaining between them. Germline-derived CDR1 and CDR2 are MDHEN and SYDVKM. The CDR3 spans 11 residues. CDR3 region: CASGTSLTAFF. The DNA of the CDR3 is TGTGCCAGCGGGACATCTTTGACGGCTTTCTTT. The entire variable domain, with the rest obtained from reference TRBV28 and TRBJ1-1, is as follows: DVKVTQSSRYLVKRTGEKVFLECVQDMDHENMFWYRQDPGLGLRLIYFSYDVKMKEKGDIPEGYSVSREKKERFSLILESASTNQTSMYLCASGTSLTAFFGQGTRLTVV.

V and J are TRBV4-1 and TRBJ2-5; D is undetermined. Deletions cut 3 bases from V and 5 bases from J, with 16 bases between. The CDR3 has 15 residues. Per germline, CDR1 MGHRA and CDR2 YSYEKL. In DNA, the CDR3 is TGCGCCAGCAGCCACCCCTCCCTAGATAGGGAGACCCAGTACTTC. Its translation: CASSHPSLDRETQYF.

The chain uses TRBV5-6 and TRBJ1-5; D possibly corresponds to TRBD1 (5 bases). CDR3 size: 14 residues. Germline assignment: CDR1 SGHDT and CDR2 YYEEEE. The ends were cut back, 4 bases at V and 7 bases at J, with 15 bases in the middle. The CDR3 protein is CASSLGLGDQPQHF. The CDR3 bases are TGTGCCAGCAGCCTAGGGTTAGGGGACCAGCCCCAGCATTTT.

This chain links TRBV7-2 with TRBJ2-7; D is undetermined. V lost 1 base and J 0 bases, leaving 10 bases between the germline ends. CDR3 length: 15 residues. The V gene's germline CDR1 is SGHTA and CDR2 FQGNSA. This CDR3 is CASSLVADSSYEQYF. CDR3 sequence (DNA): TGTGCCAGCAGCTTAGTTGCGGATAGCTCCTACGAGCAGTACTTC.

The gene calls are TRBV15 and TRBJ2-3; 7 nucleotides align to TRBD2. The CDR3 is 15 residues long. Germline CDR1 reads LNHNV; CDR2 reads YYDKDF (reference sequence). Germline trimming cut 5 bases from V and 4 bases from J; bases unmatched to any gene: 9. DNA for the CDR3: TGTGCCACCAGCCAAGATATGACTAGCCCAGATACGCAGTATTTT. Its protein is CATSQDMTSPDTQYF.

The CDR3 sequence is CASSHNLGADYEQYF. CDR3 DNA: TGCGCCAGCAGCCATAACCTAGGGGCAGACTACGAGCAGTACTTC. This rearrangement joins TRBV4-1 to TRBJ2-7; tentative D call: TRBD1 (5 bases). Germline CDR1 MGHRA, CDR2 YSYEKL. The CDR3 totals 15 residues. V shed 3 bases and J shed 3 bases, with 15 bases lying between them.

This clone showed up just once. The chain combines TRBV7-6 with TRBJ1-2; D remains unclear. The germline gives CDR1 SGHVS, CDR2 FNYEAQ. Trimming shortened V by 5 bases and J by 1 base, and 14 bases separated the two germline ends. The CDR3 is 15 residues long. For the CDR3, the DNA is TGTGCCAGCAGCGATTCGAGTCAGCATAACTATGGCTACACCTTC. Amino acids: CASSDSSQHNYGYTF.

This sequence joins TRBV5-1 and TRBJ1-1; a weak D match, TRBD1 (5 bases). Trimming removed 1 base from V and 1 base from J, with 8 bases in between. CDR1 and CDR2 from the germline V gene are SGHRS and YFSETQ. The CDR3 extends over 14 amino acids. CDR3 DNA sequence: TGCGCCAGCAGCTTGACAGGATCGAACACTGAAGCTTTCTTT. Amino acids: CASSLTGSNTEAFF.

This chain joins TRBV19 and TRBJ1-1, with a possible D match to TRBD1 (6 bases). CDR1 and CDR2 (germline): LNHDA, SQIVND (reference sequence). The CDR3 covers 16 residues. The germline V and J ends were trimmed by 1 base and 0 bases, with 12 bases remaining between them. The CDR3 coding sequence is TGTGCCAGTAGTATAGGTGGTGGGACACTGAACACTGAAGCTTTCTTT. It is translated as CASSIGGGTLNTEAFF.

The chain carries TRBV4-1 and TRBJ1-4; D is perhaps TRBD1 (5 bases). Germline values: CDR1 MGHRA, CDR2 YSYEKL. This CDR3 is built from 16 residues. V was clipped by 0 bases and J by 4 bases, with 12 bases between them. The CDR3 DNA reads TGCGCCAGCAGCCAAGATTGGGAACAGGTTAATGAAAAACTGTTTTTT. Its translation is CASSQDWEQVNEKLFF.